Detailed here is one T cell receptor beta chain. Its target is not known. This sample is drawn from a study of OX40 agonist ivuxolimab in advanced cancers. As for the study in general: A male proportion of 82.7% was recorded, with mean age about 60 years and range roughly 23 to 85. Regarding the study as a whole: The average count of expanded clones was higher among CD8+ T cells than among CD4+.

Germline V gene data show CDR1 as SGHDT and CDR2 as YYEEEE. The CDR3 covers 15 residues. V dropped 3 bases and J dropped 2 bases, with 14 bases sitting between them. Measured with immunoSEQ multiplex PCR; TCRdb has only the in-frame clones, and not every one. The table has about 73,000 clones, 90% seen once. Here the sequenced sample was CD4+ or CD8+ T cells sorted from blood, taken in a trial of the OX40 agonist ivuxolimab. The clonotype was recovered from an adult with an advanced solid tumor such as melanoma, head and neck, liver or kidney cancer. The chain links TRBV5-6 to TRBJ1-1, with D possibly matching TRBD1 (5 bases). CDR3: CASSSYRSSNTEAFF. CDR3 nucleotides: TGTGCCAGCAGCTCTTACAGGAGTTCAAACACTGAAGCTTTCTTT.